The 31 T cell receptor beta chains below were found in one sample sequenced in a study of CD8+ T cells in alopecia areata. Treatment specified: oral pan-JAK inhibitor, 5-10 mg twice daily. In each case, RNA was isolated and then reverse transcribed into cDNA as the sequencing template. Sequencing was performed with immunoSEQ multiplex PCR; in TCRdb, only in-frame clones are kept and a portion is missing. The top ten hold about 14% of the sample, which has approximately 160,000 clones, 60% to 75% seen once. The sequences come from CD4+ T cells sorted from blood, collected at week 24, from a patient treated with tofacitinib. The receptors shown here come from a human donor with alopecia areata.

The J gene is TRBJ2-7, the V gene TRBV29-1, with 10 bases aligning to TRBD1. Germline V lookup: CDR1 SQVTM, CDR2 ANQGSEA. The CDR3 extends over 16 amino acids. J was trimmed by 5 bases and V by 8 bases; bases with no gene match: 18. CDR3 region: CSIRNSLGQGEHEQYF. The CDR3 coding sequence is TGCAGCATCCGCAATTCACTTGGACAGGGGGAACACGAGCAGTACTTC.

The chain uses TRBV7-9 and TRBJ2-5; D gene uncertain. Germline V gene data show CDR1 as SEHNR and CDR2 as FQNEAQ (reference sequence). The V gene lost 4 bases and the J gene lost 3 bases, with 6 bases spanning the gap. This CDR3 is built from 12 residues. The CDR3, as DNA: TGTGCCAGCAGCTCACCAAAAGAGACCCAGTACTTC. Its protein product is CASSSPKETQYF.

The V gene is TRBV7-2, the J gene TRBJ2-1, with D unresolved. There are 13 residues in the CDR3. Germline values: CDR1 SGHTA, CDR2 FQGNSA. V lost 6 bases and J 6 bases, leaving 12 bases between the germline ends. The CDR3 DNA reads TGTGCCAGCAGACCCCCCCCTTCCAATGAGCAGTTCTTC. It codes for CASRPPPSNEQFF.

The CDR3 loop is CASSQSVEAFF. CDR3 coding DNA: TGCGCCAGCAGTCAATCGGTCGAAGCTTTCTTT. The V gene is TRBV23-1, the J gene TRBJ1-1; D gene unclear. TRBV23-1 is an ORF, and what it does is uncertain. Deletions cut 0 bases from V and 8 bases from J, with 4 bases between. The length of the CDR3 is 11 residues.

The chain is built from TRBV28 and TRBJ2-7; 10 bases are shared with TRBD1. The junction had 9 bases not matched to a gene; V was cut back by 9 bases and J by 4 bases. The germline CDR1 and CDR2 sequences are MDHEN and SYDVKM. This CDR3 spans 14 amino acids. Written as DNA, the CDR3 is TGTGCCAGTACCCGGACAGGGGGTATGTACGAGCAGTACTTC. Its protein product is CASTRTGGMYEQYF.

V gene TRBV30 combines with J gene TRBJ1-1; the D is unclear. The germline V gene encodes CDR1 GTSNPN and CDR2 SVGIG (reference sequence). The CDR3 has 14 amino acids. V was clipped by 5 bases and J by 0 bases, with 13 bases between them. The chain's CDR3 is CAWGSTTMNTEAFF. CDR3 nucleotides: TGTGCCTGGGGTTCGACAACGATGAACACTGAAGCTTTCTTT.

V gene TRBV7-2 combines with J gene TRBJ2-2; tentative D call: TRBD1 (5 bases). V was trimmed by 1 base and J by 2 bases, leaving 8 bases between them. The length of the CDR3 is 15 residues. The V gene's germline CDR1 is SGHTA and CDR2 FQGNSA. CDR3 nucleotides: TGTGCCAGCAGCTTAGGGACACGTAACACCGGGGAGCTGTTTTTT. Amino acids: CASSLGTRNTGELFF. Supplemented by reference TRBV7-2 and TRBJ2-2, the full variable domain reads GAGVSQSPSNKVTEKGKDVELRCDPISGHTALYWYRQSLGQGLEFLIYFQGNSAPDKSGLPSDRFSAERTGGSVSTLTIQRTQQEDSAVYLCASSLGTRNTGELFFGEGSRLTVL.

This clone was seen a few times. J is TRBJ2-7 and V is TRBV2, with TRBD2 matching 14 bases. This CDR3 has 16 residues. CDR1 and CDR2 from the germline V gene are SNHLY and FYNNEI. V lost 5 bases to trimming and J lost 2 bases; unmatched junction nucleotides: 5. The CDR3 DNA is TGTGCCAGCAGTCTCGGACTAGCGGGGGGCGCCTACGAGCAGTACTTC. It codes for CASSLGLAGGAYEQYF.

This clone was found a few times. The chain combines TRBV29-1 with TRBJ2-5, with a possible D match to TRBD2 (6 bases). The germline V and J ends were trimmed by 7 bases and 4 bases, with 10 bases remaining between them. The CDR3 is made up of 11 amino acids. Germline-derived CDR1 and CDR2 are SQVTM and ANQGSEA. CDR3 bases: TGCAGCGCTATGGGGGGAGAGACCCAGTACTTC. Amino acid sequence: CSAMGGETQYF.

This sequence joins TRBV30 and TRBJ1-1; D is unclear. The V end was cut by 2 bases, the J end by 0 bases, with 16 bases between. The CDR3 loop spans 16 amino acids. Looked up from germline, CDR1 is GTSNPN and CDR2 is SVGIG (reference sequence). The CDR3 reads CAWSPSWQTMNTEAFF. CDR3 sequence (DNA): TGTGCCTGGAGTCCTTCCTGGCAGACTATGAACACTGAAGCTTTCTTT.

This chain connects TRBV29-1 to TRBJ2-7; D possibly corresponds to TRBD1 (5 bases). V was cut by 7 bases and J by 2 bases, with 15 bases left in between. CDR1 and CDR2 (germline): SQVTM, ANQGSEA. The length of the CDR3 is 13 residues. The CDR3 DNA reads as TGCAGCGCTAAACAGGATCCGACCTACGAGCAGTACTTC. Its protein is CSAKQDPTYEQYF.

The J gene is TRBJ2-7, the V gene TRBV30, with D tentatively TRBD2 (5 bases). CDR1 and CDR2 (germline): GTSNPN, SVGIG (reference sequence). This CDR3 is 15 amino acids long. Trimming shortened V by 2 bases and J by 2 bases, and 16 bases separated the two germline ends. CDR3 coding DNA: TGTGCCTGGAGTCGCCTCGGACGGGATCCCTACGAGCAGTACTTC. Translation: CAWSRLGRDPYEQYF. The whole variable domain, remainder taken from reference TRBV30 and TRBJ2-7, is SQTIHQWPATLVQPVGSPLSLECTVEGTSNPNLYWYRQAAGRGLQLLFYSVGIGQISSEVPQNLSASRPQDRQFILSSKKLLLSDSGFYLCAWSRLGRDPYEQYFGPGTRLTVT.

The sample holds many counts of this clone. The chain has TRBV6-1 and TRBJ2-7; D gene uncertain. This CDR3 is 10 amino acids long. Looked up from germline, CDR1 is MNHNS and CDR2 is SASEGT. Between the trimmed V and J ends, which lost 7 bases and 4 bases, there was a span of 5 bases. CDR3 region: CASNNYEQYF. The CDR3 DNA reads TGTGCCAGCAACAATTACGAGCAGTACTTC.

In this sample, this clone turned up many times. V is TRBV11-2 and J is TRBJ2-1; a weak D match, TRBD2 (5 bases). V lost 5 bases and J 8 bases, leaving 19 bases between the germline ends. Germline loops: CDR1 SGHAT, CDR2 FQNNGV. This CDR3 spans 15 amino acids. The CDR3 spells CASSTGSGRSHEQFF. CDR3 in DNA: TGTGCCAGCAGCACCGGCAGCGGCCGCAGCCATGAGCAGTTCTTC.

The chain carries TRBV7-2 and TRBJ2-1, with D perhaps matching TRBD1 or TRBD2 (5 bases each). CDR1 is SGHTA and CDR2 is FQGNSA in the germline V gene. Trimming took 3 bases from V and 7 from J, leaving 13 bases between them. The CDR3 is 14 residues long. CDR3 DNA sequence: TGTGCCAGCAGCTTGGGGCTAGCTGGGAATGAGCAGTTCTTC. Its translation is CASSLGLAGNEQFF.

This clone has more than one count but fewer than ten. This chain links TRBV18 with TRBJ1-1; D is possibly TRBD1 (5 bases). The length of the CDR3 is 12 residues. Germline V lookup: CDR1 KGHSH, CDR2 LQKENI. V was trimmed by 8 bases and J by 9 bases, leaving 16 bases between them. The CDR3 DNA reads as TGTGCCAGCGCCGAGGACACAGGAAAAGCTTTCTTT. Its protein is CASAEDTGKAFF. Full variable domain (rest looked up from reference TRBV18 and TRBJ1-1): NAGVMQNPRHLVRRRGQEARLRCSPMKGHSHVYWYRQLPEEGLKFMVYLQKENIIDESGMPKERFSAEFPKEGPSILRIQQVVRGDSAAYFCASAEDTGKAFFGQGTRLTVV.

The rearrangement joins TRBV30 to TRBJ1-2; 8 bases align to TRBD1. V was pared by 3 bases and J by 3 bases, with 6 bases of the junction left unmatched. CDR3 length equals 14 residues. Germline-derived CDR1 and CDR2 are GTSNPN and SVGIG (reference sequence). CDR3 amino acids: CAWRSRGPDYGYTF. The CDR3 DNA reads TGTGCCTGGAGATCCAGGGGGCCGGACTATGGCTACACCTTC. The whole variable domain, remainder taken from reference TRBV30 and TRBJ1-2, is SQTIHQWPATLVQPVGSPLSLECTVEGTSNPNLYWYRQAAGRGLQLLFYSVGIGQISSEVPQNLSASRPQDRQFILSSKKLLLSDSGFYLCAWRSRGPDYGYTFGSGTRLTVV.

The rearrangement joins TRBV5-1 to TRBJ2-5, with TRBD1 identical over 7 bases. Trimming removed 6 bases from V and 0 bases from J; junction bases left unmatched: 5. Germline V CDR1 and CDR2: SGHRS, YFSETQ. This CDR3 is built from 14 residues. The CDR3 loop reads CASTTGSYQETQYF. DNA for the CDR3: TGCGCCAGCACGACAGGGTCCTACCAAGAGACCCAGTACTTC.

This clone was observed a few times. V and J are TRBV9 and TRBJ1-1; D gene uncertain. This CDR3 has 15 residues. Germline values: CDR1 SGDLS, CDR2 YYNGEE. V lost 6 bases and J lost 0, with 15 bases in between. The CDR3 DNA reads as TGTGCCAGCAATTCGGGGATAGGTCTGAACACTGAAGCTTTCTTT. It codes for CASNSGIGLNTEAFF.

This clone appeared a few times. V gene TRBV5-8 combines with J gene TRBJ1-1, with TRBD1 identical over 7 bases. Germline trimming cut 4 bases from V and 2 bases from J; bases unmatched to any gene: 11. This CDR3 comprises 16 residues. Germline CDR1 reads SGHTS; CDR2 reads YDEGEE. The CDR3 DNA is TGTGCCAGCAGCGTACTGTACGGGACAGATAACACTGAAGCTTTCTTT. Encoded protein: CASSVLYGTDNTEAFF.

This clone was found once. This chain joins TRBV29-1 and TRBJ1-4; D perhaps matches TRBD1 (6 bases). The ends were cut back, 1 base at V and 2 bases at J, with 8 bases in the middle. The CDR3 is made up of 14 amino acids. Looked up from germline, CDR1 is SQVTM and CDR2 is ANQGSEA. Written as DNA, the CDR3 is TGCAGCGTTGAAGTGCAGGGGACTAATGAAAAACTGTTTTTT. Translated, it gives CSVEVQGTNEKLFF.

The chain joins TRBV14 to TRBJ2-1; D unresolved. The CDR3 runs 13 residues. Looked up from germline, CDR1 is SGHDN and CDR2 is FVKESK. Trimming shortened V by 0 bases and J by 3 bases, and 3 bases separated the two germline ends. The CDR3 DNA is TGTGCCAGCAGCCAAGATTTCTACAATGAGCAGTTCTTC. Protein: CASSQDFYNEQFF.

The chain links TRBV18 to TRBJ1-6; D possibly corresponds to TRBD1 (5 bases). CDR3 length: 16 amino acids. Germline V gene sequence: CDR1 KGHSH, CDR2 LQKENI. V lost 1 base, J lost 0 bases, and 7 bases lay in between. The CDR3 DNA follows: TGTGCCAGCTCACCACAGGGGAACTCCTATAATTCACCCCTCCACTTT. This translates into CASSPQGNSYNSPLHF. Drawing the rest from reference TRBV18 and TRBJ1-6, the complete variable domain is NAGVMQNPRHLVRRRGQEARLRCSPMKGHSHVYWYRQLPEEGLKFMVYLQKENIIDESGMPKERFSAEFPKEGPSILRIQQVVRGDSAAYFCASSPQGNSYNSPLHFGNGTRLTVT.

As regards this clone: One junction end disagrees with the germline gene, perhaps due to a read error. The chain recombines TRBV7-7 with TRBJ2-4; D is perhaps TRBD1 (6 bases). This CDR3 has 16 amino acids. Germline CDR1 SSHAT, CDR2 FNYEAQ (reference sequence). This CDR3 reads CASSPRQVSAKNIQYF. The CDR3, as DNA: TGTGCTAGCAGCCCCAGACAGGTCTCCGCCAAAAACATTCAGTACTTC.

As concerns this clone: The sample carries other DNA sequences with the same CDR3. The chain joins TRBV18 to TRBJ2-5, with unresolved D. The CDR3 is 13 amino acids. Between the trimmed V and J ends, which lost 3 bases and 1 base, there was a span of 6 bases. The germline gives CDR1 KGHSH, CDR2 LQKENI. The CDR3 DNA reads as TGTGCCAGCTCACCTGCGATCCAAGAGACCCAGTACTTC. As protein: CASSPAIQETQYF.

This clone was detected once. This chain uses TRBV29-1 with TRBJ1-1, with a weak D call TRBD1 (5 bases). The germline CDR1 and CDR2 sequences are SQVTM and ANQGSEA. The CDR3 contains 14 residues. V gave up 8 bases and J gave up 0 bases, with 16 bases separating them. Here the CDR3 reads CSCVGVGMNTEAFF. For the CDR3, the DNA is TGCAGCTGCGTGGGGGTAGGAATGAACACTGAAGCTTTCTTT.

The chain has TRBV29-1 and TRBJ2-7; the D is unclear. Germline V gene data show CDR1 as SQVTM and CDR2 as ANQGSEA. This CDR3 has 10 amino acids. V was clipped by 8 bases and J by 3 bases, with 8 bases between them. The CDR3 DNA is TGCAGCCTCGACCTCTACGAGCAGTACTTC. Its translation: CSLDLYEQYF.

In its sample, this clone was seen a few times. The chain has TRBV29-1 and TRBJ2-1, with 7 bases lining up with TRBD1. V lost 7 bases to trimming and J lost 6 bases; unmatched junction nucleotides: 3. Germline CDR1 is SQVTM and CDR2 is ANQGSEA. This CDR3 region has 11 residues. The CDR3 is CSANRGNEQFF. In nucleotides, the CDR3 is TGCAGCGCTAACAGGGGCAATGAGCAGTTCTTC.

The rearrangement links TRBV19 to TRBJ2-7; no definite D call. Trimming left V 4 bases short and J 4 bases short, with 14 bases between. The CDR3 consists of 14 residues. In germline, CDR1 is LNHDA, CDR2 SQIVND (reference sequence). The CDR3 nucleotides read TGTGCCAGTAGTACGGTAGTTGGCCGGTACGAGCAGTACTTC. Its translation: CASSTVVGRYEQYF. Combining the CDR3 with reference TRBV19 and TRBJ2-7 gives the whole variable domain DGGITQSPKYLFRKEGQNVTLSCEQNLNHDAMYWYRQDPGQGLRLIYYSQIVNDFQKGDIAEGYSVSREKKESFPLTVTSAQKNPTAFYLCASSTVVGRYEQYFGPGTRLTVT.

This clone was found once. This rearrangement joins TRBV5-1 to TRBJ2-3, with 7 bases matching TRBD2. Germline lookup yields CDR1 SGHRS and CDR2 YFSETQ. Germline trimming cut 4 bases from V and 6 bases from J; bases unmatched to any gene: 11. The CDR3 has 15 amino acids. In DNA, the CDR3 is TGCGCCAGCAGCACCCGGACTCGGGGGGAGGATACGCAGTATTTT. Amino acids: CASSTRTRGEDTQYF.

The rearrangement links TRBV4-1 to TRBJ1-2; TRBD1 matches 8 bases. V was pared by 2 bases and J by 5 bases, with 7 bases of the junction left unmatched. Per the germline V gene, CDR1 is MGHRA and CDR2 is YSYEKL. CDR3 length equals 15 residues. CDR3 sequence reads: CASSQSLDRVYGYTF. Here the CDR3 DNA reads TGCGCCAGCAGCCAAAGCCTGGACAGGGTGTATGGCTACACCTTC.